This T cell receptor (beta chain) was sequenced in a study of blood T cell repertoires in COVID-19. Whole-study context: Recovered status in Cohort 3 required two negative PCRs, clearance, or symptom resolution. Sites across the United States, Italy and Spain contributed samples from acute and convalescent COVID-19.

Participants were aged about 18 to 90 years, lived in under 25 US areas, and enrolled virtually. Which cohort a participant joined came from the clinical history participants gave. Only in-frame clones appear in the TCRdb table, and some are missing; sequencing was by immunoSEQ multiplex PCR. The sample holds approximately 150,000 clones, around 80% seen once. The CDR3 extends over 16 amino acids. Per germline, CDR1 SGHNT and CDR2 YYREEE (reference sequence). Between the trimmed V and J ends, which lost 3 bases and 6 bases, there was a span of 16 bases. The TCR was taken from a woman between 65 and 79 years old in a cohort exposed to, infected with or recovered from COVID-19 (not recorded which). The chain uses TRBV5-4 and TRBJ1-6, with a weak D call TRBD1 (5 bases). The source material was PBMCs or T cells enriched from blood (not recorded which). The CDR3 loop reads CASSYFRGGGNSPLHF. CDR3 DNA: TGTGCCAGCAGCTATTTCCGCGGGGGAGGTAATTCACCCCTCCACTTT.